Listed here are 9 T cell receptor beta chains from one sample, sequenced in a study of blood T cells in healthy people across ages (dated by TCRdb to about 2015). The library was generated by 5' RACE. Data came from an Illumina HiSeq 2500. A second PCR of roughly 6 to 11 cycles was run with a J-beta primer mix and a sample-barcoded 5' primer. Using fastp trimming at Q25 and MiXCR clonotype assembly, TCRdb reanalyzed the public sequencing data and kept in-frame beta chains. Duplicate CDR3 protein sequences are folded into a single record with the most common DNA and genes. The sample data list hundreds of thousands of distinct CDR3 sequences, and 40% to 45% of these were observed just once. The ten top clones hold under 25% of the sample. Sequenced input: blood. These receptor sequences come from an older woman in good health.

This rearrangement joins TRBV18 to TRBJ2-2; D is tentatively TRBD1 or TRBD2 (5 bases each). The CDR3 covers 13 residues. Germline values: CDR1 KGHSH, CDR2 LQKENI. Trimming shortened V by 8 bases and J by 4 bases, and 11 bases separated the two germline ends. The CDR3 reads CASAYGGTGELFF. In DNA form, the CDR3 reads TGTGCCAGCGCCTATGGGGGCACCGGGGAGCTGTTTTTT.

This clonotype was picked up a small number of times. The chain employs TRBV29-1 and TRBJ2-7; TRBD1 matches 8 bases. The CDR3 sequence is 14 residues long. Germline CDR1 is SQVTM and CDR2 is ANQGSEA. The trim removed 4 bases at V and 1 base at J, leaving 6 bases unmatched. CDR3 in amino acids: CSVARQGRSYEQYF. CDR3 bases: TGCAGCGTTGCCCGACAGGGGCGATCCTACGAGCAGTACTTC.

The chain joins TRBV13 to TRBJ2-1; 14 positions match TRBD2. V lost 6 bases, J lost 8 bases, and 3 bases stayed unmatched. The germline V gene encodes CDR1 PRHDT and CDR2 FYEKMQ (reference sequence). The CDR3 totals 14 residues. The DNA of the CDR3 is TGTGCCAGCAGACGACTAGCGGGAGGGTATGAGCAGTTCTTC. Its protein is CASRRLAGGYEQFF. The variable domain in full, with the rest retrieved from reference TRBV13 and TRBJ2-1, is AAGVIQSPRHLIKEKRETATLKCYPIPRHDTVYWYQQGPGQDPQFLISFYEKMQSDKGSIPDRFSAQQFSDYHSELNMSSLELGDSALYFCASRRLAGGYEQFFGPGTRLTVL.

V gene TRBV27 combines with J gene TRBJ1-2; no firm D call. Germline V gives CDR1 MNHEY, CDR2 SMNVEV (reference sequence). The V and J ends lost 1 base and 0 bases respectively, with 15 bases between them. The CDR3 runs to 17 residues. CDR3 loop: CASSLLGGRSANYGYTF. The CDR3, as DNA: TGTGCCAGCAGTTTATTAGGCGGCAGATCAGCTAACTATGGCTACACCTTC.

This rearrangement joins TRBV20-1 to TRBJ2-5; D may be TRBD1 or TRBD2 (5 bases each). The CDR3 has 15 amino acids. The germline CDR1 and CDR2 sequences are DFQATT and SNEGSKA (reference sequence). Between the trimmed V and J ends, which lost 0 bases and 4 bases, there was a span of 15 bases. CDR3 sequence: CSARDQGSGGETQYF. DNA for the CDR3: TGCAGTGCTAGAGATCAGGGCAGCGGAGGAGAGACCCAGTACTTC.

Details on this clonotype: It is likely a read error: a sequence one base away is far more abundant. The chain uses TRBV25-1 and TRBJ2-7; D might be TRBD1 or TRBD2, each matching 5 bases. V lost 7 bases to trimming and J lost 2 bases, with 6 bases between them. The CDR3 runs to 11 residues. Per germline, CDR1 MGHDK and CDR2 SYGVNS. CDR3 nucleotide sequence: TGTGCCAGCATGGGGGCCTACGAGCAGTACTTC. It yields the protein CASMGAYEQYF.

The chain links TRBV21-1 to TRBJ2-7; whether TRBD1, the table's D call, matches the DNA was not checked. TRBV21-1 is a pseudogene segment. This CDR3 spans 15 amino acids. CDR3 region: CASSNRYRGAYEQYF. CDR3 DNA: TGTGCCAGCAGCAATCGGTACAGGGGAGCTTACGAGCAGTACTTC.

A few counts support this clonotype. This rearrangement joins TRBV18 to TRBJ2-5, with D perhaps TRBD2 (5 bases). This CDR3 comprises 15 residues. The germline CDR1 and CDR2 sequences are KGHSH and LQKENI. The V gene lost 6 bases and the J gene lost 5 bases, with 19 bases spanning the gap. CDR3: CASSGRTDPGETQYF. DNA of the CDR3: TGTGCCAGCTCCGGAAGGACCGATCCGGGGGAGACCCAGTACTTC.

The rearrangement links TRBV3-1 to TRBJ2-1, with a weak D call TRBD2 (6 bases). The CDR3 is 12 amino acids. V lost 1 base and J 11 bases, leaving 9 bases between the germline ends. CDR1 is LGHDT and CDR2 is YNNKEL in the germline V gene (reference sequence). In DNA, the CDR3 is TGTGCCAGCAGCCAAGCCGCGGGGCAGCAGTTCTTC. This translates into CASSQAAGQQFF.